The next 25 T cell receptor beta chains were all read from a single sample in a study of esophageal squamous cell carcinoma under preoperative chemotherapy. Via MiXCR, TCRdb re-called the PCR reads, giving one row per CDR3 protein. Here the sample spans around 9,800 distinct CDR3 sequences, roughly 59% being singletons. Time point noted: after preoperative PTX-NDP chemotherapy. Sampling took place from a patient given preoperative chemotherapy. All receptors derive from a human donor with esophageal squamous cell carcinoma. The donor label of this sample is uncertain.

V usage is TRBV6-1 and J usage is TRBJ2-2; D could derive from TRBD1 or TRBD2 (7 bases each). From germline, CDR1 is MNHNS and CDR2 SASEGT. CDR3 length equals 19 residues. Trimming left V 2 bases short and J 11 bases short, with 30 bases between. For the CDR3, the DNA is TGTGCCAGCAGTGAAAGGGGACGAGCGGGACAGTTATTCCCCCCTGAGCTGTTTTTT. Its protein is CASSERGRAGQLFPPELFF.

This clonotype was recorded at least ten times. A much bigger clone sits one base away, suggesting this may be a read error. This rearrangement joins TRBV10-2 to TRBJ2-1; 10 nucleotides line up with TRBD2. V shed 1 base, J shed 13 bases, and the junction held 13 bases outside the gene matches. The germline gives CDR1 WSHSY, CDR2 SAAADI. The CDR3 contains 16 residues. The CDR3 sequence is CASSEYSGRALETQFF. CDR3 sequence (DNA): TGCGCCAGCAGTGAGTACAGCGGGAGGGCCCTAGAGACCCAGTTCTTC.

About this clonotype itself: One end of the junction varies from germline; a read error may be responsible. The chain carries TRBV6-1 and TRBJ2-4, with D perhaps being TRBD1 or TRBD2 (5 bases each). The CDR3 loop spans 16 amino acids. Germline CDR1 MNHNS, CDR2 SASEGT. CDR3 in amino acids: CASSELGVRYKNMQYF. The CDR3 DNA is TGTGCCAGCAGTGAATTGGGGGTGAGATACAAAAACATGCAGTACTTT.

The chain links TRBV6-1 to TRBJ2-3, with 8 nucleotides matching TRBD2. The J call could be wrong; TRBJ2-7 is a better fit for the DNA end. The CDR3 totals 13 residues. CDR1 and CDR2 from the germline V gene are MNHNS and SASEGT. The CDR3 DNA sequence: TGTGCCAGCAGTGTTAGGGAGCGGGAGACGCAGTACTTC. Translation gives CASSVRERETQYF.

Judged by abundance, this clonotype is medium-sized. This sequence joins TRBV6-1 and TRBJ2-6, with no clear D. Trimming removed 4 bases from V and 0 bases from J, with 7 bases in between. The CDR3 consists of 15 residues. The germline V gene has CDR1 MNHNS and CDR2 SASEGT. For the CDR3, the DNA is TGTGCCAGCAGTGTCCGGCCCTCTGGGGCCAACGTCCTGACTTTC. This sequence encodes CASSVRPSGANVLTF.

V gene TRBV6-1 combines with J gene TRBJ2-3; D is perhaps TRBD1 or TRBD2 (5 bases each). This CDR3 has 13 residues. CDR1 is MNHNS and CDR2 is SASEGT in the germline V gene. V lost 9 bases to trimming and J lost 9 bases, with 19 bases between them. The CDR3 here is CARGVRAKDTQYF. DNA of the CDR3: TGTGCCAGGGGGGTGCGAGCCAAGGACACGCAGTATTTT.

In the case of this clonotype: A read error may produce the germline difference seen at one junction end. CDR3 loop: CASSESGLRAKNTQYF. The CDR3 DNA follows: TGTGCCAGCAGTGAATCGGGGCTGAGAGCCAAAAACACGCAGTACTTT. The J gene is TRBJ2-3, the V gene TRBV6-1; D tentatively reads TRBD1 or TRBD2 (5 bases each). The germline V gene encodes CDR1 MNHNS and CDR2 SASEGT. This CDR3 comprises 16 residues.

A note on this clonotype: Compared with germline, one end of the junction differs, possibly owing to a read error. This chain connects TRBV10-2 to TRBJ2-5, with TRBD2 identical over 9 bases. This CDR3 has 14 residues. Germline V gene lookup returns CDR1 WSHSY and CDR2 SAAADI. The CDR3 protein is CAGSGRRGPDTQYF. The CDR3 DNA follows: TGTGCGGGGAGCGGGAGGCGTGGCCCCGATACCCAGTACTTC.

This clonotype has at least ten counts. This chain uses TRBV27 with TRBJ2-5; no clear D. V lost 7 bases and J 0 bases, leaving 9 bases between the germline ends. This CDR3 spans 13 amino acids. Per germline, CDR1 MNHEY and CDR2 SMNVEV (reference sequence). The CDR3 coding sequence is TGTGCCAGCACTAAGGATTACCAAGAGACCCAGTACTTC. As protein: CASTKDYQETQYF.

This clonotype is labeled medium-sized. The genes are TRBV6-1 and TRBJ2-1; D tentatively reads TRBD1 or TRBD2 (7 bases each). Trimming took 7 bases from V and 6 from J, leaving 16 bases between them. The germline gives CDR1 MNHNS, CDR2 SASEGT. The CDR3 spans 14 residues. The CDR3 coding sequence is TGTGCCAGCATCCCCCCAGGGGGGGGCAATGAGCAGTTCTTC. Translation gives CASIPPGGGNEQFF.

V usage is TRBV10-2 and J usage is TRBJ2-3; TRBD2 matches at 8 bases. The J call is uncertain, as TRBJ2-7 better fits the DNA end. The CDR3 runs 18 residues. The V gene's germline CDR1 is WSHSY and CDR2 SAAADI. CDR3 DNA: TGCGCCAGCAGTGAGCGGTACTCGGGAGGGTTCGACAAAGACACGCAGTACTTC. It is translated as CASSERYSGGFDKDTQYF.

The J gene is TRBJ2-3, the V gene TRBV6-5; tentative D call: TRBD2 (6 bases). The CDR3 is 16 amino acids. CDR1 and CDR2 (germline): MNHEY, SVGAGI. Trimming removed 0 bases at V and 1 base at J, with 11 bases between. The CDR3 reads CASSYSREARTDTQYF. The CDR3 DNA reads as TGTGCCAGCAGTTACTCGCGGGAAGCACGCACAGATACGCAGTATTTT.

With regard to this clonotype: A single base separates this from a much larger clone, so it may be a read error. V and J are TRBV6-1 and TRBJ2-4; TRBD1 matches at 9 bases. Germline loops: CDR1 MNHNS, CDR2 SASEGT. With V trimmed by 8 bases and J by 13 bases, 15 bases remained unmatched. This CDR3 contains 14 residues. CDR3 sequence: CASEAWDRVWEQYF. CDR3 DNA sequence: TGTGCCAGCGAAGCCTGGGACAGGGTGTGGGAGCAGTACTTC.

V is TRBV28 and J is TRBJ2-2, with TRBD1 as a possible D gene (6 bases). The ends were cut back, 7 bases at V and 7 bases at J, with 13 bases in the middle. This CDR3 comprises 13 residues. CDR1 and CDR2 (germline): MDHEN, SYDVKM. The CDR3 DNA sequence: TGTGCCAGCAATTCAGAGGGACACGGGGAGCTGTTTTTT. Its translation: CASNSEGHGELFF. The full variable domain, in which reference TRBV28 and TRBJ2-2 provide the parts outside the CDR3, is DVKVTQSSRYLVKRTGEKVFLECVQDMDHENMFWYRQDPGLGLRLIYFSYDVKMKEKGDIPEGYSVSREKKERFSLILESASTNQTSMYLCASNSEGHGELFFGEGSRLTVL.

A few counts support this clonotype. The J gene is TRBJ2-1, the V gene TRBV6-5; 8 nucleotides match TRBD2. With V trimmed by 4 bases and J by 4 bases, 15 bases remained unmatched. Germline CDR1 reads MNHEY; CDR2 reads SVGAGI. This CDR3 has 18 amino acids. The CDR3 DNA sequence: TGTGCCAGCAGTTCACGTCAGGGACTAGGAGTGGGTTACAATGAGCAGTTCTTC. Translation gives CASSSRQGLGVGYNEQFF.

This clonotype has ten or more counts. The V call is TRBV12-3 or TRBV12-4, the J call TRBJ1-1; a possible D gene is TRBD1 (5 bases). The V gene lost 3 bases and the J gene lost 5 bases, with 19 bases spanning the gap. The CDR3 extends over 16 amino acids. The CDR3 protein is CASSLGSGRRNTEAFF. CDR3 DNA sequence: TGTGCCAGCAGTTTGGGATCGGGGCGAAGGAATACTGAAGCTTTCTTT.

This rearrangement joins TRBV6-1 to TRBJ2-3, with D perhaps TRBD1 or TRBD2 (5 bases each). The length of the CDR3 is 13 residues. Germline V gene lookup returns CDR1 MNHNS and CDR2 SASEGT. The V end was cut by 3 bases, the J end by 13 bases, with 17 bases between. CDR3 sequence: CASSEGRTGPEYF. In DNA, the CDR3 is TGTGCCAGCAGTGAGGGGAGAACGGGGCCGGAGTATTTT.

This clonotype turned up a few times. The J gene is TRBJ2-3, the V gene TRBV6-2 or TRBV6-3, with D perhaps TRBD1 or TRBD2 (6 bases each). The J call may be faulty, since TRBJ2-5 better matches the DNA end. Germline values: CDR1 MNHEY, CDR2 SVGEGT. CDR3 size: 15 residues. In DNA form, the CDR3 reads TGTGCCAGCAGTTACCTCCGGTACGGGGGCGAGACCCAGTACTTC. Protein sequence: CASSYLRYGGETQYF.

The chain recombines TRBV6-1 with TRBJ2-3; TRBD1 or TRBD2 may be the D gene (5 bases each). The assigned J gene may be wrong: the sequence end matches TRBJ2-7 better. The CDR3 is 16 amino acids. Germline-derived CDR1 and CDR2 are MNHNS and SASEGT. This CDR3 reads CASSEFWGSDKNTQYF. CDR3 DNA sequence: TGTGCCAGCAGTGAATTTTGGGGGAGCGACAAAAATACGCAGTACTTC.

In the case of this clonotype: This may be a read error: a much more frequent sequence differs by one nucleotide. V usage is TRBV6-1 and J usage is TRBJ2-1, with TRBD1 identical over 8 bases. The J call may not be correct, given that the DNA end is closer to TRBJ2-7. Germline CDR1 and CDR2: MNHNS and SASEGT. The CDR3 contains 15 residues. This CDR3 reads CASSASRQGSNEQYF. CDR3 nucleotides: TGTGCCAGCAGTGCCAGTAGACAGGGGAGCAATGAGCAGTACTTC.

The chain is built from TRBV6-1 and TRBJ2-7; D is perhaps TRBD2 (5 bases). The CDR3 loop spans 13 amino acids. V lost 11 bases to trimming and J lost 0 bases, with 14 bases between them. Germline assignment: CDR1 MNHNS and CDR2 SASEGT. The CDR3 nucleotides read TGTGCCGCAGGAGACTACGGCTCCTACGAGCAGTACTTC. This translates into CAAGDYGSYEQYF.

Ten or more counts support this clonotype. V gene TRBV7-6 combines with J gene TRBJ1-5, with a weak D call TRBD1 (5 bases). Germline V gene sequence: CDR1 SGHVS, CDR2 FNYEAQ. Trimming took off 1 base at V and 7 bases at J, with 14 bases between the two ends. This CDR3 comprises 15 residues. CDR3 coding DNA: TGTGCCAGCAGCTTAGGTTCGGGGCTCCGACAGCCCCAGCATTTT. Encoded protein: CASSLGSGLRQPQHF.

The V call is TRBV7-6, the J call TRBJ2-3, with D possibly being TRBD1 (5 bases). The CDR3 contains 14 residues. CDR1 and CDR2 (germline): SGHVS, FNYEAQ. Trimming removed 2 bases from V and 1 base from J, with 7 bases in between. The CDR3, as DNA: TGTGCCAGCAGCTTACCCAGGGGCACAGATACGCAGTATTTT. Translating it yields CASSLPRGTDTQYF. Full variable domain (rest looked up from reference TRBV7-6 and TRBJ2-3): GAGVSQSPRYKVTKRGQDVALRCDPISGHVSLYWYRQALGQGPEFLTYFNYEAQQDKSGLPNDRFSAERPEGSISTLTIQRTEQRDSAMYRCASSLPRGTDTQYFGPGTRLTVL.

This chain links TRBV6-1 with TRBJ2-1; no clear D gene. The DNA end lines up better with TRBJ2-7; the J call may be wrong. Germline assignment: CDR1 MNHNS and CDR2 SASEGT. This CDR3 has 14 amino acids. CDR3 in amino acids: CASSEAWGPHEQYF. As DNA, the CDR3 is TGTGCCAGCAGTGAAGCGTGGGGTCCCCACGAGCAGTACTTC.

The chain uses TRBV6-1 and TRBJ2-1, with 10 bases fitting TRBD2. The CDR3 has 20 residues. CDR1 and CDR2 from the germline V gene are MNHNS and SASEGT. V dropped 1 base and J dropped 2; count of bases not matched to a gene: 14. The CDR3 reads CASSEVQSPSGGRTYNEQFF. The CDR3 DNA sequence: TGTGCCAGCAGTGAAGTTCAAAGCCCTAGCGGGGGACGTACCTACAATGAGCAGTTCTTC.